This T cell receptor (beta chain) was captured in a study of T cell repertoires in cytomegalovirus infection. Study at large: Alongside well-studied HLA-B-restricted CMV epitopes, recently identified HLA-C-restricted CMV epitopes were also used. Indicated by public TCR beta signatures were CMV infection and matching HLA type. Study-wide findings and caveats: The response measured ex vivo was dominated by TCR beta clonotypes (HLA-C-restricted and CMV-specific). Totalled public TCR beta family frequency picked out people who carried CMV plus the relevant HLA.

TCRdb called the reads again in MiXCR, with one record for every CDR3 protein. Of roughly 920,000 distinct CDR3 sequences listed, 30% to 40% are singletons. About this clonotype: Its cognate antigen is unknown.

The CDR3 totals 14 residues. V was shortened by 5 bases and J by 0 bases, with 10 bases between the two germline ends. Germline V gene sequence: CDR1 MDHEN, CDR2 SYDVKM. The V and J genes are TRBV28 and TRBJ1-1; D remains unclear. The specimen comprised cultured CD8+ T cells from PBMCs, sampled from culture after CMV antigen stimulation. This TCR was sampled from a human donor in good health (CMV status not recorded). Some clones in this sample may be carry-over from other donors' samples. This CDR3 reads CASSTETMNTEAFF. CDR3 coding DNA: TGTGCCAGCAGTACGGAGACTATGAACACTGAAGCTTTCTTT. Using reference TRBV28 and TRBJ1-1 for the parts outside the CDR3, the full variable domain is DVKVTQSSRYLVKRTGEKVFLECVQDMDHENMFWYRQDPGLGLRLIYFSYDVKMKEKGDIPEGYSVSREKKERFSLILESASTNQTSMYLCASSTETMNTEAFFGQGTRLTVV.